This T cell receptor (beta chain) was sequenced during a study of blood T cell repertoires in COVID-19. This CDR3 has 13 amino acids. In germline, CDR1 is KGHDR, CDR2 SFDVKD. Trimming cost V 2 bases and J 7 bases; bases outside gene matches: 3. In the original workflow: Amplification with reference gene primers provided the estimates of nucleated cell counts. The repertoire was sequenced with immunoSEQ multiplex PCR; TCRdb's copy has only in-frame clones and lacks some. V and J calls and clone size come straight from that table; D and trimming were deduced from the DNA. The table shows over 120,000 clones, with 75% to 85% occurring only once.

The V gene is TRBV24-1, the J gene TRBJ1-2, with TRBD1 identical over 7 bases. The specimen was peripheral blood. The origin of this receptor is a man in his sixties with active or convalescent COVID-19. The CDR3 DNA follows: TGTGCCACCAGTGATTCCGACAGGGTTGGCTACACCTTC. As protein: CATSDSDRVGYTF.